The clone carrying this TCR beta chain came up many times. The antigen remains undetermined. This CDR3 is built from 11 residues. V lost 8 bases and J 5 bases, leaving 6 bases between the germline ends. CDR1 LNHNV and CDR2 YYDKDF come from the germline V gene (reference sequence). This sample is drawn from a study of CD8 T cells in ankylosing spondylitis. With molecular barcodes, quantitative 5'-RACE was used to make the TCR beta libraries. From the 5' RACE reads, TCRdb called clonotypes with MiXCR, one entry per CDR3 protein. The table has about 190,000 distinct CDR3 sequences, 13% seen once; the top ten hold approximately 11%. Study-wide findings and caveats: There was reportedly significant enrichment of clones that were disease-linked in matched ankylosing spondylitis synovial fluid.

The receptor was derived from a female donor with ankylosing spondylitis or in good health (not recorded which). The chain has TRBV15 and TRBJ2-2; D not resolved. The specimen sequenced was blood, either unsorted or a sorted T cell fraction (not recorded which). The CDR3 DNA sequence: TGTGCCACCGGAAGGACCGGGGAGCTGTTTTTT. Translating gives CATGRTGELFF.